This T cell receptor (beta chain) was recorded in a study of cytomegalovirus exposure and HLA in healthy donors (dated by TCRdb to the late 2010s). For the wider study: The 550 to 750 repertoires of the first cohort and the 120 validation repertoires were produced on the same platform, according to a later analysis. The aim of the study was to test whether cataloging public T cell receptors could identify signatures of past pathogen exposure. A separate validation cohort of 100 to 150 different subjects was used in addition to the 666-subject first cohort. To predict cytomegalovirus infection status, the study brought together high-throughput TCR immunosequencing, statistical association of individual TCRs with disease status, and machine learning.

The library was prepared using the immunoSEQ multiplex PCR assay. The original methods were these. A statistical classification framework was developed to diagnose cytomegalovirus status using the catalog of TCR beta chain sequences. The clones in this table, taken by TCRdb from immuneACCESS, are in-frame only. Not every clone is retained; where verified, under half of the shortfall comes from an unresolved V gene, and the cause of the rest is unknown. V and J calls plus clone size are reproduced from that table; the DNA served to infer D and trimming. Across this sample there are roughly 300,000 clones, with roughly 85% seen only once. About 0.8% of the sample is in the top ten clones. This clone was observed once. This receptor's antigen is unknown. Per-base qualities were not stored, and no clone one base away is much larger. What the work shows at the level of the full study, not this receptor alone: According to the authors, the approach could potentially be generalized to other disease states and immunological phenotypes. In vitro tests confirmed that a few of the cytomegalovirus-associated TCR beta chains recognize cytomegalovirus antigens. A later analysis lacked HLA typing for the validation cohort, so it scored co-occurrence in that cohort across all 120 repertoires. In the study, about 150 TCR beta chains were listed as associated with cytomegalovirus. Of the cluster scores, approximately 94% were above 0 in a later analysis, which found that TCRs clustered in the first cohort also tended to co-occur in the 110 or so validation repertoires. Cytomegalovirus status was reported to be diagnosed by the classifier with high specificity and sensitivity in both the original and validation cohorts. Most TCR sequences were observed very rarely across donors, whereas some public TCRs were present in many individuals.

From the cysteine through the phenylalanine, the CDR3 covers 15 amino acids. Only the CDR3 portion is preserved as DNA: 45 bases, with reading frame beginning at the first base. CDR1 and CDR2 were assigned from the germline V gene as KGHSH and LQKENI. Trimmed from V: 4 bases; trimmed from J: 7 bases; junction bases lacking a gene match: 8. Separate from the roughly 650-subject first cohort, the validation cohort of 120 subjects was the group to which the donors belonged. This sequence uses TRBV18 and TRBJ2-1; 9 central nucleotides agree with TRBD1. Sequenced: PBMCs. The sequence derives from a woman in her late teens or twenties in good health and CMV-seronegative. The base sequence is TGTGCCAGCTCACTGCCCGGGACAGGGAAAAATGAGCAGTTCTTC. This yields the protein CASSLPGTGKNEQFF.